The 5 T cell receptor beta chains in this list originate from one sample, sequenced in a study of response to subunit inactivated influenza vaccine. TCRdb analysed the RT-PCR reads with MiXCR anew, one entry per CDR3 protein. In the table there are about 700,000 distinct CDR3 sequences, approximately 15% of which are singletons. Sequencing was performed on PBMCs from blood, taken about 14 days before vaccination. These receptors were taken from a man aged 50-60 years who received an inactivated influenza vaccine.

The genes are TRBV5-6 and TRBJ1-5; D not resolved. Germline lookup yields CDR1 SGHDT and CDR2 YYEEEE. There are 15 residues in the CDR3. V dropped 4 bases and J dropped 1 base, with 12 bases sitting between them. In DNA form, the CDR3 reads TGTGCCAGCAGCCCAGGAGTACAGAGCAATCAGCCCCAGCATTTT. It yields the protein CASSPGVQSNQPQHF.

This clonotype was detected only a few times. V gene TRBV5-1 combines with J gene TRBJ2-5; D unclear. From germline, CDR1 is SGHRS and CDR2 YFSETQ. V gave up 3 bases and J gave up 5 bases, with 8 bases separating them. This CDR3 has 12 amino acids. CDR3 residues: CASSSYTETQYF. The CDR3 bases are TGCGCCAGCAGCTCTTATACGGAGACCCAGTACTTC.

Ten or more counts support this clonotype. This chain joins TRBV19 and TRBJ2-1, with 8 bases lining up with TRBD2. The CDR3 runs 14 residues. With 5 bases clipped from V and 13 bases from J, the junction kept 13 bases outside the gene matches. The germline V gene has CDR1 LNHDA and CDR2 SQIVND (reference sequence). The chain's CDR3 is CASSSTFGGGFQFF. DNA of the CDR3: TGTGCCAGTAGTTCAACCTTCGGGGGGGGATTCCAGTTCTTC.

CDR3 region: CASSIRTGPYEQYF. The CDR3 coding sequence is TGTGCCAGTAGTATAAGGACAGGTCCCTACGAGCAGTACTTC. The rearrangement uses TRBV19 and TRBJ2-7; 7 bases fit TRBD1. The CDR3 has 14 amino acids. Germline V gene data show CDR1 as LNHDA and CDR2 as SQIVND (reference sequence). J gave up 2 bases and V 2 bases, and 3 bases lay outside the gene matches.

This clonotype was observed a few times. The V gene is TRBV27, the J gene TRBJ2-2, with D tentatively TRBD2 (7 bases). The CDR3 runs to 16 residues. The germline V and J ends were trimmed by 4 bases and 3 bases, with 15 bases remaining between them. Looked up from germline, CDR1 is MNHEY and CDR2 is SMNVEV (reference sequence). CDR3 sequence (DNA): TGTGCCAGCAGTTATATGGCGGGGGCTCACACCGGGGAGCTGTTTTTT. This encodes CASSYMAGAHTGELFF.